The present T cell receptor beta chain was sequenced within a study of CD8 T cells in Susac syndrome. This CDR3 contains 15 residues. Germline V gene sequence: CDR1 DFQATT, CDR2 SNEGSKA (reference sequence). V lost 3 bases to trimming and J lost 1 base; unmatched junction nucleotides: 5. An input of 0.5 to 1 ug of RNA was subjected to reverse transcription using random hexamers. With immunoSEQ multiplex PCR, TCR beta CDR3 was amplified across 54 Vbeta and 13 Jbeta. Each CDR3 protein is one row after TCRdb ran MiXCR on the immunoSEQ multiplex PCR reads. There are about 180,000 distinct CDR3 sequences in the sample; 85% to 95% occur only once, and about 0.1% lies in the top ten.

The receptor's source is a human donor with Susac syndrome. What was sequenced was CD4+ T cells from PBMCs. This chain uses TRBV20-1 with TRBJ2-7; 11 bases match TRBD1. CDR3 in DNA: TGCAGTGCTAGCAAAGGGACAGGGGGATCCTACGAGCAGTACTTC. Its protein is CSASKGTGGSYEQYF.